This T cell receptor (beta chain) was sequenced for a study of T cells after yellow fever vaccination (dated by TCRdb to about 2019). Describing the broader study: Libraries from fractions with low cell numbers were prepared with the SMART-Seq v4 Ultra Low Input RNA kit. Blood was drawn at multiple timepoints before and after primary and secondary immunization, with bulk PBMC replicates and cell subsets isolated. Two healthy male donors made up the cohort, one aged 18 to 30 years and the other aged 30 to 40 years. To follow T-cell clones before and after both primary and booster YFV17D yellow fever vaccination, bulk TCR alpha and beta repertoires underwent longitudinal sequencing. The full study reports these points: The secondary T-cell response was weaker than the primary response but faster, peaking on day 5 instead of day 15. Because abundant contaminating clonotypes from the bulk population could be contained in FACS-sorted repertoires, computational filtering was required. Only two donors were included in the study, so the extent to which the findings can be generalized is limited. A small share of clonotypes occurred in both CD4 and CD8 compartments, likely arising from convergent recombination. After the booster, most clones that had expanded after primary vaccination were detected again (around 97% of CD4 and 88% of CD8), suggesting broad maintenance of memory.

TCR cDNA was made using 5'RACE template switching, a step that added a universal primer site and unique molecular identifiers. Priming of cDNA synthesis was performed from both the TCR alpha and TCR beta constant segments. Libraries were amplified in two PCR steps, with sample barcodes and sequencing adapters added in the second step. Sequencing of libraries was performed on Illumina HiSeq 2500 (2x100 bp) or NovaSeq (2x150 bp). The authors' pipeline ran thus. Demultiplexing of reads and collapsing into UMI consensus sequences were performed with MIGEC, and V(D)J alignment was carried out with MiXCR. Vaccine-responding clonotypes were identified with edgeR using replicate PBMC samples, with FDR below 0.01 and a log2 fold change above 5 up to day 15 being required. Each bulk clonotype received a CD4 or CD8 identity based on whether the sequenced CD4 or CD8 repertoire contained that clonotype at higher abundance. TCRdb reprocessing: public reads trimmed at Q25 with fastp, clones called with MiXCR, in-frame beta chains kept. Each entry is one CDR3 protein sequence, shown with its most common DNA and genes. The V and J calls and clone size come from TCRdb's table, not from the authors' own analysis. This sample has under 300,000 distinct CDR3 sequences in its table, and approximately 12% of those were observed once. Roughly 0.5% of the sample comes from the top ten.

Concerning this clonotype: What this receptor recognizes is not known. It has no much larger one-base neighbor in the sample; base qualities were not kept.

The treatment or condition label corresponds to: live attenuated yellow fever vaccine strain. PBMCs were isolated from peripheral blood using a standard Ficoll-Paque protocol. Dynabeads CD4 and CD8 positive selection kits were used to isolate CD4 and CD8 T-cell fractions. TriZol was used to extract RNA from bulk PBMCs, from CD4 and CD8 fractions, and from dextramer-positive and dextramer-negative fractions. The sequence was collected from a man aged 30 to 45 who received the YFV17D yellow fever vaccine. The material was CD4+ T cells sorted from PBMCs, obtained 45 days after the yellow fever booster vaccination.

The DNA reads TGTGCCAGCAGTCGCCAGGGGGGAGCCTACGAGCAGTACTTC. Its coded protein is CASSRQGGAYEQYF. The chain is made from TRBV6-1 and TRBJ2-7, with a weak D call of TRBD1 (7 bases match). The germline V gene specifies MNHNS as CDR1 and SASEGT as CDR2. The CDR3 sequence holds 14 residues, the cysteine and phenylalanine included. The DNA shown is the 42-base CDR3, in frame from base 1. V is cut by 5 bases and J by 2 bases, and the space between the germline ends is 13 bases.